Sequencing of this T cell receptor (beta chain) was carried out in a study of control samples from healthy donors and cancer patients. Assay: immunoSEQ multiplex PCR; the TCRdb copy retains only in-frame clones and omits some. This table holds approximately 74,000 clones, about 94% found once. CDR1 is SGHNT, CDR2 YYREEE, per germline (reference sequence). CDR3 length equals 12 residues. The ends were cut back, 3 bases at V and 12 bases at J, with 15 bases in the middle. V gene TRBV5-4 combines with J gene TRBJ1-2; D not certain. Sequencing was performed on blood. The receptor comes from a woman under 40 in good health. Here the CDR3 reads CASSSQDGLNTF. CDR3 coding DNA: TGTGCCAGCAGCTCGCAGGACGGGCTTAACACCTTC.